This T cell receptor (beta chain) was recovered during a study of OX40 agonist ivuxolimab in advanced cancers. Here immunoSEQ multiplex PCR was the method, and the copy in TCRdb shows in-frame clones only, minus some. The sample holds 100,000 to 120,000 clones, 89% seen once. Germline-derived CDR1 and CDR2 are SNHLY and FYNNEI. With 6 bases clipped from V and 2 bases from J, the junction kept 6 bases outside the gene matches. This CDR3 is 16 amino acids long. This clonotype was sampled from an adult with an advanced solid tumor such as melanoma, head and neck, liver or kidney cancer. The chain has TRBV2 and TRBJ2-5; 13 bases are shared with TRBD2. The source material was CD4+ or CD8+ T cells sorted from blood, sampled in a trial of the OX40 agonist ivuxolimab. The CDR3 here is CASSPTSGRKQETQYF. CDR3 in DNA: TGTGCCAGCAGCCCGACTAGCGGGAGGAAGCAAGAGACCCAGTACTTC.